Below are 4 T cell receptor beta chains sequenced from a single sample in a study of T cells in Graves' hyperthyroidism and ophthalmopathy. TCR beta CDR3 region amplification was performed from RNA transcripts. Primed by the HTBI set, a first-round RT-PCR was run on the TCR CDR3. TCRdb processed the multiplex PCR reads anew with MiXCR; each CDR3 protein has one entry. The table records 470,000 or so distinct CDR3 sequences, 20% of them present only once. The sequencing sample was made of blood. These receptors all come from a man between 18 and 35 years old with Graves' hyperthyroidism.

CDR3 nucleotides: TGCGCCAGCAGCCACCTATGGGGGCACCCGGGGGGAAATCAGCCCCAGCATTTT. Its protein is CASSHLWGHPGGNQPQHF. The rearrangement uses TRBV4-1 and TRBJ1-5; maybe TRBD1 (6 bases). The length of the CDR3 is 18 residues. CDR1 MGHRA and CDR2 YSYEKL come from the germline V gene. Trimming removed 3 bases from V and 4 bases from J, with 22 bases in between.

This clonotype was counted many times. The chain has TRBV12-3 or TRBV12-4 and TRBJ1-5; a possible D gene is TRBD1 (5 bases). This CDR3 is 14 amino acids long. The V end was cut by 6 bases, the J end by 5 bases, with 14 bases between. CDR3 residues: CASRDFGADQPQHF. For the CDR3, the DNA is TGTGCCAGCAGGGATTTCGGGGCCGATCAGCCCCAGCATTTT.

This clonotype occurred many times. The chain has TRBV7-6 and TRBJ2-2; perhaps TRBD2 as D (5 bases). The length of the CDR3 is 15 residues. Per the germline V gene, CDR1 is SGHVS and CDR2 is FNYEAQ. V shed 2 bases and J shed 7 bases, with 14 bases lying between them. CDR3 nucleotides: TGTGCCAGCAGCTTAACCGGTTACGGGGACGGGGAGCTGTTTTTT. It is translated as CASSLTGYGDGELFF.

On this clonotype itself: A much larger clone lies a single base off, so this may be a read error. The V gene is TRBV12-3 or TRBV12-4, the J gene TRBJ2-5; D gene ambiguous. The CDR3 loop spans 17 amino acids. Between the trimmed V and J ends, which lost 3 bases and 5 bases, there was a span of 22 bases. DNA for the CDR3: TGTGCCAGCAGTTTCATCGCTGCGGCGCCGGTACGGGAGACCCAGTACTTC. Residues: CASSFIAAAPVRETQYF.